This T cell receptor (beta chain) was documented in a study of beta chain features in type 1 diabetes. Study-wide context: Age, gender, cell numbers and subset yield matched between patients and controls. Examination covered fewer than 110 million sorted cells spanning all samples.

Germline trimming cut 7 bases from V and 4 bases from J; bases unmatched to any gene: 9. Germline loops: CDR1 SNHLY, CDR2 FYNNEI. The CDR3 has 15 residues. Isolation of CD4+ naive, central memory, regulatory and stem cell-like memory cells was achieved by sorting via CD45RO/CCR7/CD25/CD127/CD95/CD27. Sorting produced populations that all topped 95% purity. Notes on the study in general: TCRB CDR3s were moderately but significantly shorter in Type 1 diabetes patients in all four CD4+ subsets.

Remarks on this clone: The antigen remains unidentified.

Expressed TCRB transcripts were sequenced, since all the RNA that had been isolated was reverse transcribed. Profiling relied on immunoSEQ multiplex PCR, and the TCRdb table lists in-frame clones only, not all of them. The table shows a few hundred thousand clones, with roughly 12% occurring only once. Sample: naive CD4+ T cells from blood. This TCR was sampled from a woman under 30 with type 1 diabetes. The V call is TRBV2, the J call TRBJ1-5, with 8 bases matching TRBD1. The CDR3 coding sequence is TGTGCCAGCACTACCTCGGGACAGGTAAATCAGCCCCAGCATTTT. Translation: CASTTSGQVNQPQHF.